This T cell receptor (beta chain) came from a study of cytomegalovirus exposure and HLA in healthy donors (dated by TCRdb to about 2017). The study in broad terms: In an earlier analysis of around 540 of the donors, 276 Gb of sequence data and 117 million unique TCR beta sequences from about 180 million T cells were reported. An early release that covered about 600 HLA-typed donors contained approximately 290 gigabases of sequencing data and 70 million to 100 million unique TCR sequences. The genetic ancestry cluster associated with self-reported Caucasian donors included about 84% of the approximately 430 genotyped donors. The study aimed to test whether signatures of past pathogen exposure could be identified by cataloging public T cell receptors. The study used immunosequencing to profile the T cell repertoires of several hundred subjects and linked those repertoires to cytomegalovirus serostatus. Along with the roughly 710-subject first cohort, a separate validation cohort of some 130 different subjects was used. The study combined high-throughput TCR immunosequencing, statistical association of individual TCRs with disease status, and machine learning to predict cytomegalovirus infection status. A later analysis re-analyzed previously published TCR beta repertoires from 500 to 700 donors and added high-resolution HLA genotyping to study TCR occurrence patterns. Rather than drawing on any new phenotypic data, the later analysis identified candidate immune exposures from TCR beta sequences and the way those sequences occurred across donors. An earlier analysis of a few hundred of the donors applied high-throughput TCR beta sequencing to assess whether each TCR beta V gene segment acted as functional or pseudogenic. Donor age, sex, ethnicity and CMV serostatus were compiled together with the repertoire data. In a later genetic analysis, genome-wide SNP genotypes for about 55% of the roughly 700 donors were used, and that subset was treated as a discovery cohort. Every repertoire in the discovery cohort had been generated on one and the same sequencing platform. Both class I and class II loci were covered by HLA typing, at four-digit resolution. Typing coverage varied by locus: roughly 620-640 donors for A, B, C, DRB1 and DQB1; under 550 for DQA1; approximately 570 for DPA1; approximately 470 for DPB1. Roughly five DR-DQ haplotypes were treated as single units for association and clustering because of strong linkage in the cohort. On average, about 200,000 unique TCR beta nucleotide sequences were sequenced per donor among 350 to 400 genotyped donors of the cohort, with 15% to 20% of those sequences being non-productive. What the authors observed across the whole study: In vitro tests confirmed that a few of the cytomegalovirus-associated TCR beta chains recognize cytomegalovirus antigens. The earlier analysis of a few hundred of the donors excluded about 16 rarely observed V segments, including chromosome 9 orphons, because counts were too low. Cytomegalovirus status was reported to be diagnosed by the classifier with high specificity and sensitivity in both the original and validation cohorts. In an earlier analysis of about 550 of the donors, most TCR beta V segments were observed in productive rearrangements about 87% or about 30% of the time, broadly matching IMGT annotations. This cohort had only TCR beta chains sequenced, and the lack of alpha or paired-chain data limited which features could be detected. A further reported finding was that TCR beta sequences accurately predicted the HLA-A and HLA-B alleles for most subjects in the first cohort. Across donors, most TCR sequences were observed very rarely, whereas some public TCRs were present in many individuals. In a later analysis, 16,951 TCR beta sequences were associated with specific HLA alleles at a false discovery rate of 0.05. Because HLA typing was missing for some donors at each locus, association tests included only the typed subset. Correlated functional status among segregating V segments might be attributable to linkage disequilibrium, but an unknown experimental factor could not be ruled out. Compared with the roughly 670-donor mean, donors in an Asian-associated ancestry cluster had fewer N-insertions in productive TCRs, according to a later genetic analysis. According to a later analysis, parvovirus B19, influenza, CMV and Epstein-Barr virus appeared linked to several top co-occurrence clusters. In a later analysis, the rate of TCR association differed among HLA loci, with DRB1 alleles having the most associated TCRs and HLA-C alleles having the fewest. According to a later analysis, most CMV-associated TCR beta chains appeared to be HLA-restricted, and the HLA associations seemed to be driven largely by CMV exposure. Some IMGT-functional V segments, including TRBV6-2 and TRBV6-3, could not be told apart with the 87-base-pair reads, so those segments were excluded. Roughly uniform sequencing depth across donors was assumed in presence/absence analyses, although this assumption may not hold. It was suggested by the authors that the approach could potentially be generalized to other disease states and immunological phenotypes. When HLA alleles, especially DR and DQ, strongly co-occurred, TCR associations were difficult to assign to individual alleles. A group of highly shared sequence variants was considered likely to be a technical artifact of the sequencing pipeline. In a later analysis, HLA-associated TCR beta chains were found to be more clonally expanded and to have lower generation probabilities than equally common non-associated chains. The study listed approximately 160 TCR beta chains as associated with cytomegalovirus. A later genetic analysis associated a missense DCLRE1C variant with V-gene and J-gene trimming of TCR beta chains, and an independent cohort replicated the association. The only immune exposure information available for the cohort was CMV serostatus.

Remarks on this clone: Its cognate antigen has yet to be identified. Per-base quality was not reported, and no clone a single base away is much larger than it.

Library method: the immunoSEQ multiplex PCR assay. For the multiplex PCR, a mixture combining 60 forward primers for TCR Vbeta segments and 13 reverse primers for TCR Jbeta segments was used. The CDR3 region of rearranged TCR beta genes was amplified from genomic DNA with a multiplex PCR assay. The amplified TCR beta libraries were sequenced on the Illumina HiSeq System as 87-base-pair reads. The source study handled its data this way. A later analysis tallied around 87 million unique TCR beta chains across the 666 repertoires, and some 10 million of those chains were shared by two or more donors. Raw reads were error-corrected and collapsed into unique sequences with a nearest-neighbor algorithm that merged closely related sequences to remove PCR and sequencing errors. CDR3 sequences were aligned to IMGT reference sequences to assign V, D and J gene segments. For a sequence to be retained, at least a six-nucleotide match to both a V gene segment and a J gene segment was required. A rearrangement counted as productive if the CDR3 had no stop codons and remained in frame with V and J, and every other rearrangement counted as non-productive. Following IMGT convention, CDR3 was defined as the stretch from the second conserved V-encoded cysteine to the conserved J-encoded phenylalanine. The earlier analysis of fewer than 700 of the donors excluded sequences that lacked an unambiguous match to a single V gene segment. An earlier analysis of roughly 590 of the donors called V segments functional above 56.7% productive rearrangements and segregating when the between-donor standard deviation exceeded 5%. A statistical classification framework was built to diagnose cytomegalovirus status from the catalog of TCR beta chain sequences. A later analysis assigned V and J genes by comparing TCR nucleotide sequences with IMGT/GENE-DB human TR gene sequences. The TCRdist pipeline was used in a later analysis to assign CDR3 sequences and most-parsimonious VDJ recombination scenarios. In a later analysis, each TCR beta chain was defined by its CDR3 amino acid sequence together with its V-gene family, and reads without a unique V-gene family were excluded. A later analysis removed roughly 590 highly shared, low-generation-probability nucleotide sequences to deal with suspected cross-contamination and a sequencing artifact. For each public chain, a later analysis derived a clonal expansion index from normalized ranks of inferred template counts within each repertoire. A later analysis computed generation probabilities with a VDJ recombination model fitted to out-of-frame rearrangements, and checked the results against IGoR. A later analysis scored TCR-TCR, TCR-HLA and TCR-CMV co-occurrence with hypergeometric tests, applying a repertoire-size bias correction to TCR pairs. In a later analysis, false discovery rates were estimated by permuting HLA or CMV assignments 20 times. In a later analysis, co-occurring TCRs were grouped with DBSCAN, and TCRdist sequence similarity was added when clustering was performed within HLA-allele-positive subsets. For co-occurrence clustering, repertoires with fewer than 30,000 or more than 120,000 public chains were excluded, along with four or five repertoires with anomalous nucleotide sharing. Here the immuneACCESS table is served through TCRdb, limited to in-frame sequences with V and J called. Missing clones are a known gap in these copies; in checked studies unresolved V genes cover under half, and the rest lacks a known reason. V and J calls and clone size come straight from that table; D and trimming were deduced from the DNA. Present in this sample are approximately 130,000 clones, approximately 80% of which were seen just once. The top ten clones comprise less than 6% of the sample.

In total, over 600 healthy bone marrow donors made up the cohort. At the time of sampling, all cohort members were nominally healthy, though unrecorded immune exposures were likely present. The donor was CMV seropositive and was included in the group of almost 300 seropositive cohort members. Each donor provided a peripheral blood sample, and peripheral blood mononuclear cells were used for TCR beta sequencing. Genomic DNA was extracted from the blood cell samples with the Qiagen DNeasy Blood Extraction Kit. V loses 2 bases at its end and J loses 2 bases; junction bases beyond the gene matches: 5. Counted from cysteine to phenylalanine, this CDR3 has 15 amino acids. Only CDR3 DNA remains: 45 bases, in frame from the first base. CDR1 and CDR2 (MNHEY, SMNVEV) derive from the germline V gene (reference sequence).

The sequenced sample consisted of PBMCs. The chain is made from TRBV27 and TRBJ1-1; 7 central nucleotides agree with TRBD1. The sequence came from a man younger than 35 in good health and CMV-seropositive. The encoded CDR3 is CASSLAYRGNTEAFF. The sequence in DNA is TGTGCCAGCAGTTTAGCCTACAGGGGAAACACTGAAGCTTTCTTT.